This section outlines one T cell receptor beta chain sequence together with its context. The antigen is not known. This sample was taken from a study of OX40 agonist ivuxolimab in advanced cancers. Study-wide results and caveats: Relative to CD4+, CD8+ T cells held more expanded clones on average.

Assay used: immunoSEQ multiplex PCR; TCRdb lists only in-frame clones, some missing. In the table there are approximately 17,000 clones, almost 85% of which are singletons. This CDR3 spans 17 amino acids. The germline V gene has CDR1 LGHNA and CDR2 YSLEER. Unmatched junction bases numbered 12, after V lost 0 bases and J lost 4 bases. Here the sequenced sample was CD4+ or CD8+ T cells sorted from blood, taken in a trial of the OX40 agonist ivuxolimab. This clonotype originated in an adult with an advanced solid tumor such as melanoma, head and neck, liver or kidney cancer. This chain connects TRBV4-3 to TRBJ2-7, with 7 bases matching TRBD2. For the CDR3, the DNA is TGCGCCAGCAGCCAAGAAGCCGGGACTAACAATTTGTACGAGCAGTACTTC. Protein: CASSQEAGTNNLYEQYF.